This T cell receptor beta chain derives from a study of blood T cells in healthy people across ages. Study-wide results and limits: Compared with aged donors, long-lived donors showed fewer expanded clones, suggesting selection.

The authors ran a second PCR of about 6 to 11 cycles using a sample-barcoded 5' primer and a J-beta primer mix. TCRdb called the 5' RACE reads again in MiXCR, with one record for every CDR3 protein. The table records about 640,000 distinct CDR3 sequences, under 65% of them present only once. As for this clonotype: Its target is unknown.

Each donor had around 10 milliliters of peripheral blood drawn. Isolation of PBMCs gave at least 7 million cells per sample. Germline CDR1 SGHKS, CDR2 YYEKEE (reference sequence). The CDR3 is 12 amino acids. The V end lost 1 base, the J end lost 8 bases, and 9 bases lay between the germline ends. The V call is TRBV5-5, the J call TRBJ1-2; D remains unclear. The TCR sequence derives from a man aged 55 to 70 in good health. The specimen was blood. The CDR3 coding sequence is TGTGCCAGCAGCTTGAATGCCTGGGGCTACACCTTC. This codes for CASSLNAWGYTF.